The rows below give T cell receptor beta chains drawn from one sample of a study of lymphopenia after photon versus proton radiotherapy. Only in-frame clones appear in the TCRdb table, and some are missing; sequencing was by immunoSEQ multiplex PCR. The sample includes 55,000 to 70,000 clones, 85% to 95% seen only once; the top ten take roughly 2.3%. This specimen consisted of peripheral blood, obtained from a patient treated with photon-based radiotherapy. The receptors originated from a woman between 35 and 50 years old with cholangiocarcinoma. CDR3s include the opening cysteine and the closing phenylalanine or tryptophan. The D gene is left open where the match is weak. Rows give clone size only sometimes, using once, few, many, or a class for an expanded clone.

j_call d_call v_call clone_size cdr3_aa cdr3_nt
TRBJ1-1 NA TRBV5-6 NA CASSLQNTEAFF TGTGCCAGCAGCTTACAGAACACTGAAGCTTTCTTT
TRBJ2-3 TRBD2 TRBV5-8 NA CASSLWGGEDGYTDTQYF TGTGCCAGCAGCTTGTGGGGGGGAGAGGACGGGTACACAGATACGCAGTATTTT
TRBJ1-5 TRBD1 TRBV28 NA CASRSDRLVEAQHF TGTGCCAGCAGATCGGACAGGTTAGTGGAGGCCCAGCATTTT
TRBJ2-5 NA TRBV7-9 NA CASSLGGNFQSSGGETQYF TGTGCCAGCAGCTTAGGGGGCAATTTCCAATCTTCTGGCGGGGAGACCCAGTACTTC
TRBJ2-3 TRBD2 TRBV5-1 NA CASSLDSGRAKDTQYF TGCGCCAGCAGCTTGGATAGCGGGAGGGCCAAAGATACGCAGTATTTT
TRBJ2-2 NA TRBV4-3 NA CASSQEPSGNTGELFF TGCGCCAGCAGCCAAGAGCCAAGCGGCAACACCGGGGAGCTGTTTTTT
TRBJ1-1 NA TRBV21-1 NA CASSPPGGRAEAFF TGTGCCAGCAGCCCCCCTGGTGGAAGGGCTGAAGCTTTCTTT
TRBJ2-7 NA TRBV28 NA CASSLFQNEQYF TGTGCCAGCAGCCTTTTTCAAAACGAGCAGTACTTC
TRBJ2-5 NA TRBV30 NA CAWSPGTGRVKTQYF TGTGCCTGGAGTCCCGGGACGGGGCGCGTGAAGACCCAGTACTTC
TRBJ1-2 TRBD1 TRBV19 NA CASGLTGGKDYGYTF TGTGCCAGTGGCCTTACAGGGGGCAAGGACTATGGCTACACCTTC
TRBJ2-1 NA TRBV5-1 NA CASSPEVKSGGVEQFF TGCGCCAGCAGCCCGGAGGTAAAGTCGGGCGGGGTCGAGCAGTTCTTC
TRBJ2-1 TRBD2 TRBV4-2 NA CASSQDLGSGTSGRALGNEQFF TGTGCCAGCAGCCAAGATCTGGGAAGTGGGACTAGCGGGAGGGCCTTGGGCAATGAGCAGTTCTTC
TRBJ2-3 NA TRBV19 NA CASSTGTREYF TGTGCCAGTAGTACCGGGACCAGGGAGTATTTT
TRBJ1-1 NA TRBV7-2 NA CASSAGVSLAEAFF TGTGCCAGCAGCGCCGGGGTCTCTTTAGCTGAAGCTTTCTTT
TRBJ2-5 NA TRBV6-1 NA CASSVGSKETQYF TGTGCCAGCAGTGTAGGGTCCAAAGAGACCCAGTACTTC
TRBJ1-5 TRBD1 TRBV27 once CASSYGQVGQPQHF TGTGCCAGCAGTTACGGACAGGTGGGACAGCCCCAGCATTTT
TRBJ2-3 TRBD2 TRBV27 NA CASSGNPRGQRGGDTQYF TGTGCCAGCAGTGGCAACCCGCGGGGACAGCGGGGGGGGGATACGCAGTATTTT
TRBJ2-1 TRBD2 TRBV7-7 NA CASSLEAGGGNEQFF TGTGCTAGCAGCTTGGAGGCGGGAGGGGGTAATGAGCAGTTCTTC
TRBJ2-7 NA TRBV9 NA CASSVGAGTFEQYF TGTGCCAGCAGCGTAGGCGCAGGGACATTCGAGCAGTACTTC
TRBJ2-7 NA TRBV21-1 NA CASSKIGITYEQYF TGTGCCAGCAGCAAGATTGGCATCACCTACGAGCAGTACTTC
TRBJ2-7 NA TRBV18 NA CASSTDSAGEQYF TGTGCCAGCTCAACCGACTCGGCTGGGGAGCAGTACTTC
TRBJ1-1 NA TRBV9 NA CASSADLSGVAEAFF TGTGCCAGCAGCGCCGATCTCTCAGGGGTCGCTGAAGCTTTCTTT
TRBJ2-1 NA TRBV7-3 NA CASSLTGDLTYNEQFF TGTGCCAGCAGCTTAACCGGGGACCTCACCTACAATGAGCAGTTCTTC
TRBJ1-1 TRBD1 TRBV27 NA CASRPATGVRVGVNTEAFF TGTGCCAGCCGGCCCGCGACAGGGGTACGGGTGGGGGTGAACACTGAAGCTTTCTTT
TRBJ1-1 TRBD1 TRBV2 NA CASRETGGNTEAFF TGTGCCAGCAGGGAGACAGGGGGGAACACTGAAGCTTTCTTT
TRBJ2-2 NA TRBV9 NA CASSLSGTTNTGELFF TGTGCCAGCAGCCTTTCCGGGACAACGAACACCGGGGAGCTGTTTTTT
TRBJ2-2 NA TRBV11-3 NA CASSPQGVNTGELFF TGTGCCAGCAGCCCACAGGGCGTGAACACCGGGGAGCTGTTTTTT
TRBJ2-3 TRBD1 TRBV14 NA CASSQRTTGIPDTQYF TGTGCCAGCAGCCAACGAACGACAGGGATCCCAGATACGCAGTATTTT
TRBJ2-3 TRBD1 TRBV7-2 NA CASSARQGGSTDTQYF TGTGCCAGCAGCGCGCGACAGGGCGGTAGCACAGATACGCAGTATTTT
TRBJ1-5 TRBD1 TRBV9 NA CASSPGQGSQPQHF TGTGCCAGCAGCCCGGGACAGGGTAGCCAGCCCCAGCATTTT
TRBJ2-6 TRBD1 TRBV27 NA CASSLYSPGDSPSLGANVLTF TGTGCCAGCAGTTTATATTCCCCCGGGGACAGCCCTTCCCTTGGGGCCAACGTCCTGACTTTC
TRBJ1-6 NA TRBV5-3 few CARSLDRVSSPLHF TGTGCCAGAAGCTTGGACAGGGTGAGTTCACCCCTCCACTTT
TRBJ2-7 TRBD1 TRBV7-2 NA CASSWTDRAPEQYF TGTGCCAGCAGCTGGACGGACAGGGCTCCCGAGCAGTACTTC
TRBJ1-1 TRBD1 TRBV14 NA CASSQAWDRAYNTEAFF TGTGCCAGCAGCCAGGCCTGGGACAGAGCATACAACACTGAAGCTTTCTTT
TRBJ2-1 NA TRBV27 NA CASTPLPEGTDEQFF TGTGCCAGCACCCCCCTTCCCGAGGGTACGGATGAGCAGTTCTTC
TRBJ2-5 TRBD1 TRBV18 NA CASSPPDREGTQYF TGTGCCAGCTCACCACCGGACAGGGAAGGGACCCAGTACTTC
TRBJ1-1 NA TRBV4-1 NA CASSLGTLNTEAFF TGCGCCAGCAGCCTGGGGACGTTGAACACTGAAGCTTTCTTT
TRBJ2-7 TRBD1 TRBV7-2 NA CASSSQGARNEQYF TGTGCCAGCAGCTCACAGGGGGCGCGTAACGAGCAGTACTTC
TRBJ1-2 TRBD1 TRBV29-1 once CSVETKQGLGYTF TGCAGCGTTGAAACTAAACAGGGGTTGGGCTACACCTTC
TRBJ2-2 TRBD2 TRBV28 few CASSWGLASRTGELFF TGTGCCAGCAGTTGGGGACTAGCGTCCCGCACGGGGGAGCTGTTTTTT
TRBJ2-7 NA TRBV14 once CASSHTGTDYEQYF TGTGCCAGCAGTCATACCGGGACTGATTACGAGCAGTACTTC
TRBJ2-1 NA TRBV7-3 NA CASSASGRNNEQFF TGTGCCAGCAGCGCCTCGGGACGGAACAATGAGCAGTTCTTC
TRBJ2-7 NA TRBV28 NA CASSFRIHEQYF TGTGCCAGCAGTTTTAGGATTCACGAGCAGTACTTC
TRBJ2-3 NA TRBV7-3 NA CASSSAGTPTDTQYF TGTGCCAGCAGCTCGGCGGGGACTCCCACAGATACGCAGTATTTT
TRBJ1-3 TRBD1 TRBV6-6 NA CASIDRAGNTIYF TGTGCCAGCATTGACAGGGCCGGAAACACCATATATTTT
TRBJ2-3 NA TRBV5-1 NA CASNFVGDTQYF TGCGCCAGCAACTTCGTCGGAGATACGCAGTATTTT
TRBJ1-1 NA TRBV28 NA CASRGGPTEAFF TGTGCCAGCAGGGGGGGGCCCACTGAAGCTTTCTTT
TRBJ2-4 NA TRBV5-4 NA CASSWAGAGKNIQYF TGTGCCAGCAGCTGGGCAGGGGCAGGGAAAAACATTCAGTACTTC
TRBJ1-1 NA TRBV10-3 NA CAISESNGMAFF TGTGCCATCAGTGAGTCGAATGGGATGGCTTTCTTT
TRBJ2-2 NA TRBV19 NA CATRTGKANTGELFF TGTGCCACCAGAACAGGGAAAGCGAACACCGGGGAGCTGTTTTTT
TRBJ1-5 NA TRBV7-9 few CASSPGTAPQHF TGTGCCAGCAGCCCTGGGACCGCGCCCCAGCATTTT
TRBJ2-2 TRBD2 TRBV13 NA CASSLVSSGGYTGELFF TGTGCCAGCAGCCTCGTGTCTAGCGGGGGGTACACCGGGGAGCTGTTTTTT
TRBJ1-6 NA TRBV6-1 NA CASNPGSNSPLHF TGTGCCAGCAATCCGGGGTCGAATTCACCCCTCCACTTT
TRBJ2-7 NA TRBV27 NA CASSDTGLYEQYF TGTGCCAGCAGCGATACGGGCCTCTACGAGCAGTACTTC
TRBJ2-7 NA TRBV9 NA CASSGDWTGALYF TGTGCCAGCAGCGGGGACTGGACGGGCGCTCTGTACTTC
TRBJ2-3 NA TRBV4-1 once CASSQSGVGADTQYF TGCGCCAGCAGCCAGTCAGGTGTAGGGGCAGATACGCAGTATTTT